This is a list of T cell receptor beta chains from one sample in a study of neurological immune-mediated disorders. MiXCR was run by TCRdb on the 5' RACE reads, yielding one entry per CDR3 protein. The data contain about 55,000 distinct CDR3 sequences, 4% to 5.5% of them seen just once; the ten biggest clones take up roughly 3.1%. The sample was PBMCs. The source is a man over 45 with multiple sclerosis. CDR3s include the opening cysteine and the closing phenylalanine or tryptophan. A D gene is named only where the DNA matches it firmly. Size values are once, few and many counts, or a class for expanded clones, and some rows have none.

J gene: TRBJ2-7; V gene: TRBV4-1; D gene: -; clone size: -; CDR3 DNA: TGCGCCAGCAGAAGGGGGTACGAGCAGTACTTC; CDR3 protein: CASRRGYEQYF
J gene: TRBJ2-7; V gene: TRBV12-3/TRBV12-4; D gene: -; clone size: many; CDR3 DNA: TGTGCCAGCAGTTTTCTGATCTCCTACGAGCAGTACTTC; CDR3 protein: CASSFLISYEQYF
J gene: TRBJ2-1; V gene: TRBV20-1; D gene: -; clone size: medium-sized; CDR3 DNA: TGCAGTGCTAGGAACTGGAGATTCTACAATGAGCAGTTCTTC; CDR3 protein: CSARNWRFYNEQFF
J gene: TRBJ2-2; V gene: TRBV29-1; D gene: TRBD2; clone size: many; CDR3 DNA: TGCAGCGTTGCTAGCGGGAGGGCCCCCGGGGAGCTGTTTTTT; CDR3 protein: CSVASGRAPGELFF
J gene: TRBJ1-1; V gene: TRBV6-6; D gene: -; clone size: many; CDR3 DNA: TGTGCCAGCAGTTACGGGGGGCGATCGACTGAAGCTTTCTTT; CDR3 protein: CASSYGGRSTEAFF
J gene: TRBJ2-2; V gene: TRBV29-1; D gene: -; clone size: many; CDR3 DNA: TGCAGCGTTGATTTCAAGTCCACTAACACCGGGGAGCTGTTTTTT; CDR3 protein: CSVDFKSTNTGELFF
J gene: TRBJ2-4; V gene: TRBV6-5; D gene: -; clone size: many; CDR3 DNA: TGTGCCAGCAGTAACCAGGGGGGTCAAAACATTCAGTACTTC; CDR3 protein: CASSNQGGQNIQYF
J gene: TRBJ1-5; V gene: TRBV20-1; D gene: -; clone size: -; CDR3 DNA: TGCAGTGCTGCATGGGGGGGAAGCAATCAGCCCCAGAATTTT; CDR3 protein: CSAAWGGSNQPQNF
J gene: TRBJ2-5; V gene: TRBV20-1; D gene: -; clone size: many; CDR3 DNA: TGCAGTGCTATGGACACCCATTCTCAAGAGACCCAGTACTTC; CDR3 protein: CSAMDTHSQETQYF
J gene: TRBJ2-6; V gene: TRBV11-2; D gene: -; clone size: -; CDR3 DNA: TGTGCCAGCAGCCACTGGTTGGAGGAAAGGAATAGGGAGGTCTCTGGGGCCAACGTCCTGACTTTC; CDR3 protein: CASSHWLEERNREVSGANVLTF
J gene: TRBJ1-4; V gene: TRBV20-1; D gene: TRBD1; clone size: many; CDR3 DNA: TGCAGTCCGCAGGGGGCGGGTGAAAAACTGTTTTTT; CDR3 protein: CSPQGAGEKLFF
J gene: TRBJ1-1; V gene: TRBV5-1; D gene: TRBD1; clone size: many; CDR3 DNA: TGCGCCAGCAGCCAGGACAGGGGAGGGCACACTGAAGCTTTCTTT; CDR3 protein: CASSQDRGGHTEAFF
J gene: TRBJ2-3; V gene: TRBV28; D gene: TRBD2; clone size: many; CDR3 DNA: TGTGCCAGCAGGACAAGCGGGAGGGGGGTAGATACGCAGTATTTT; CDR3 protein: CASRTSGRGVDTQYF
J gene: TRBJ2-1; V gene: TRBV11-2; D gene: TRBD2; clone size: few; CDR3 DNA: TGTGCCAGCAGCTTCCCTGGGGGGGGTGCCCAGTTCTTC; CDR3 protein: CASSFPGGGAQFF
J gene: TRBJ2-3; V gene: TRBV3-1; D gene: -; clone size: many; CDR3 DNA: TGTGCCAGCAGCCAAGTAGCCCTGGGAGCAGATACGCAGTATTTT; CDR3 protein: CASSQVALGADTQYF
J gene: TRBJ1-5; V gene: TRBV28; D gene: -; clone size: many; CDR3 DNA: TGTGCCAGCAGTTTTCCAGGATCGAGTCAGCCCCAGAATTTT; CDR3 protein: CASSFPGSSQPQNF
J gene: TRBJ1-5; V gene: TRBV10-2; D gene: -; clone size: many; CDR3 DNA: TGCGCCAGCAGTGACGACCCAGGGGTTCAGCCCCAGAATTTT; CDR3 protein: CASSDDPGVQPQNF
J gene: TRBJ1-5; V gene: TRBV12-3/TRBV12-4; D gene: -; clone size: many; CDR3 DNA: TGTGCCAGCAGCACACATTCAAGCAATCAGCCCCAGCATTTT; CDR3 protein: CASSTHSSNQPQHF
J gene: TRBJ1-5; V gene: TRBV27; D gene: -; clone size: many; CDR3 DNA: TGTGCCAGCAGTTTTTCCGATCCAACGCAGCCCCAGCATTTT; CDR3 protein: CASSFSDPTQPQHF
J gene: TRBJ2-7; V gene: TRBV28; D gene: TRBD2; clone size: many; CDR3 DNA: TGTGCCAGCCCCCCCCCCCGACTAGCGGGGCTGTACGAGCAGTACTTC; CDR3 protein: CASPPPRLAGLYEQYF
J gene: TRBJ1-2; V gene: TRBV11-1; D gene: -; clone size: many; CDR3 DNA: TGTGCCAGCAGCTTAGCGCAAGGGACGGGAAACTATGGCTACACCTTC; CDR3 protein: CASSLAQGTGNYGYTF
J gene: TRBJ2-7; V gene: TRBV5-5; D gene: -; clone size: many; CDR3 DNA: TGTGCCAGCAGCTTGCAGGGGCTGGGGTACGAGCAGTACTTC; CDR3 protein: CASSLQGLGYEQYF
J gene: TRBJ2-7; V gene: TRBV20-1; D gene: TRBD2; clone size: many; CDR3 DNA: TGCAGTGCTAGGACGACTAGCGGGACGACCTACGAGCAGTACTTC; CDR3 protein: CSARTTSGTTYEQYF
J gene: TRBJ2-7; V gene: TRBV12-3/TRBV12-4; D gene: -; clone size: few; CDR3 DNA: TGTGCCAGCAGTTTAGCGGGGACTTTTGACGAGCAGTACTTC; CDR3 protein: CASSLAGTFDEQYF
J gene: TRBJ2-1; V gene: TRBV5-1; D gene: TRBD1; clone size: many; CDR3 DNA: TGCGCCAGCACTACAAGACAGGGGGCTTTAGAGAATGAGCAGTTCTTC; CDR3 protein: CASTTRQGALENEQFF
J gene: TRBJ2-3; V gene: TRBV6-5; D gene: -; clone size: few; CDR3 DNA: TGTGCCAGCAGTCAGACAGGAGATACGCAGTATTTT; CDR3 protein: CASSQTGDTQYF
J gene: TRBJ2-6; V gene: TRBV6-8; D gene: -; clone size: many; CDR3 DNA: TGTGCCAGCAGTTACCTTTATATCTCTGGGGCCAACGTCCTGACTTTC; CDR3 protein: CASSYLYISGANVLTF
J gene: TRBJ1-6; V gene: TRBV18; D gene: -; clone size: -; CDR3 DNA: TGTGCCAGCTCACCACCCGCCCGGGAGAATTCACCCCTCCACTTT; CDR3 protein: CASSPPARENSPLHF
J gene: TRBJ2-3; V gene: TRBV6-5; D gene: -; clone size: many; CDR3 DNA: TGTGCCAGCAGTATTGGGGCTTGGGATACGCAGTATTTT; CDR3 protein: CASSIGAWDTQYF
J gene: TRBJ1-1; V gene: TRBV29-1; D gene: -; clone size: few; CDR3 DNA: TGCAGCGTTGAAGAGGTCCGGCAGGGGAGCACTGAAGCTTTCTTT; CDR3 protein: CSVEEVRQGSTEAFF
J gene: TRBJ2-7; V gene: TRBV4-2; D gene: -; clone size: -; CDR3 DNA: TGTGCCAGCAGCCAACCATCTCTGGGCCGACTGGACTACGAGCAGTACTTC; CDR3 protein: CASSQPSLGRLDYEQYF
J gene: TRBJ1-5; V gene: TRBV7-9; D gene: -; clone size: many; CDR3 DNA: TGTGCCAGCAGCCCAGGATCAGGGGCCAATCAGCCCCAGCATTTT; CDR3 protein: CASSPGSGANQPQHF